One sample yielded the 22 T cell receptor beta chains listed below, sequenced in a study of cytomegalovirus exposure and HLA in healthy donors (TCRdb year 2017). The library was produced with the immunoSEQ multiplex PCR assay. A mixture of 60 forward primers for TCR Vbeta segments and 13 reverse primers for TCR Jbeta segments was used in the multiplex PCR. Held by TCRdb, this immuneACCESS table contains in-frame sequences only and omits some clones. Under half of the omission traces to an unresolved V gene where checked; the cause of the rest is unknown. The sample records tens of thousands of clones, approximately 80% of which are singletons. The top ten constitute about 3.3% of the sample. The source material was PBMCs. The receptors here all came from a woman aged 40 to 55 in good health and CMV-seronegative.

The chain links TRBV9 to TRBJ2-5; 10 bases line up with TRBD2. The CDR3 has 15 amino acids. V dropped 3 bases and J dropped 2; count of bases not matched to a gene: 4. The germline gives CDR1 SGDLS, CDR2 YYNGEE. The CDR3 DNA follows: TGTGCCAGCAGCGCTCTAGCGGGGGCACAAGAGACCCAGTACTTC. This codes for CASSALAGAQETQYF.

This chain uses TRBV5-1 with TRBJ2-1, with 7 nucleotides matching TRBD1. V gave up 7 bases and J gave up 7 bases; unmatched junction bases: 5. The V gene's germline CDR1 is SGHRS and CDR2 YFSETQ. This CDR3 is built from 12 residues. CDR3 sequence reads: CASSDRENEQFF. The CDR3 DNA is TGCGCCAGCTCCGACAGGGAAAATGAGCAGTTCTTC.

As DNA, the CDR3 is TGCGCCAGCAGCTTGGCAAGGGTGTCAGGGGCAGGGGAGCAGTACTTC. Amino acids: CASSLARVSGAGEQYF. This chain joins TRBV5-1 and TRBJ2-7; D may be TRBD1 (6 bases). Trimming took off 0 bases at V and 7 bases at J, with 20 bases between the two ends. Germline V lookup: CDR1 SGHRS, CDR2 YFSETQ. The CDR3 runs to 16 residues.

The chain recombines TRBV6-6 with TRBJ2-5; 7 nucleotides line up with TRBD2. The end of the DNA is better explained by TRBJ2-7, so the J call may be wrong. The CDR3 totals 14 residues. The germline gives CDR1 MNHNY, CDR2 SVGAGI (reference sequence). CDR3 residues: CASSYSRESYEQYF. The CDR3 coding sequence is TGTGCCAGCAGTTACTCGCGGGAGTCCTACGAGCAGTACTTC.

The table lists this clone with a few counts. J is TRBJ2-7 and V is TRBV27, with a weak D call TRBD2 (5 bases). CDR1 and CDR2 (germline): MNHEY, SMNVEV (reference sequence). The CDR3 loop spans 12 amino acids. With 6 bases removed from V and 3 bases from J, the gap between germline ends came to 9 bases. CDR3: CASSRGLYEQYF. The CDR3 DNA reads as TGTGCCAGCAGCCGGGGTCTCTACGAGCAGTACTTC.

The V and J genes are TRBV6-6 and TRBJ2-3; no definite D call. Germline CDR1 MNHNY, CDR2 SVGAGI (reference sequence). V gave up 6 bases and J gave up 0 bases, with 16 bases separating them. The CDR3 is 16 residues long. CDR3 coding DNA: TGTGCCAGCAGATTACACGCCCTGTCTAGCACAGATACGCAGTATTTT. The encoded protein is CASRLHALSSTDTQYF.

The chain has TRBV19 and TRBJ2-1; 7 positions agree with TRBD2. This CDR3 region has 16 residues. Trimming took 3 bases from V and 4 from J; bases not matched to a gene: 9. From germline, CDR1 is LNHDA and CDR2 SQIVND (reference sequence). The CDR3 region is CASSMIGTKSYNEQFF. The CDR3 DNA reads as TGTGCCAGTAGTATGATCGGGACTAAAAGTTACAATGAGCAGTTCTTC.

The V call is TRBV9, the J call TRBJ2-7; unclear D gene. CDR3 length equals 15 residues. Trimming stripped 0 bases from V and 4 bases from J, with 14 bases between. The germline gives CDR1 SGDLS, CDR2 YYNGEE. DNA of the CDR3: TGTGCCAGCAGCGTAGATCCGTCACGAGCTTACGAGCAGTACTTC. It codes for CASSVDPSRAYEQYF.

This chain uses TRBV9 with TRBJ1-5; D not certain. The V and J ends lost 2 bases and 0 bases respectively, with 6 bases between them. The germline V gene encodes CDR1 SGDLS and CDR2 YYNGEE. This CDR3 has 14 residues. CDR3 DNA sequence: TGTGCCAGCAGCGTGGCAGATAGCAATCAGCCCCAGCATTTT. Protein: CASSVADSNQPQHF.

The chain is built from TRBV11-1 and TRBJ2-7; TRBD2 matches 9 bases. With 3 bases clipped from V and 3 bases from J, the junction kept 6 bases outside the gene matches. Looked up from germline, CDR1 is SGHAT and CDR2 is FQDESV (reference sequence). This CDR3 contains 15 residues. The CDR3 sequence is CASSFLSTSGYEQYF. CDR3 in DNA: TGTGCCAGCAGCTTCCTGTCGACTAGCGGCTACGAGCAGTACTTC.

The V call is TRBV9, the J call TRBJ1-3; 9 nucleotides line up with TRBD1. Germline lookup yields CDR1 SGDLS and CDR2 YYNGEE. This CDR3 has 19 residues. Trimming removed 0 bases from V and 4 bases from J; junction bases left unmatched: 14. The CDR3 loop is CASSVDSWVGQGFGNTIYF. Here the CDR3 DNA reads TGTGCCAGCAGCGTAGATAGTTGGGTGGGACAGGGTTTCGGAAACACCATATATTTT.

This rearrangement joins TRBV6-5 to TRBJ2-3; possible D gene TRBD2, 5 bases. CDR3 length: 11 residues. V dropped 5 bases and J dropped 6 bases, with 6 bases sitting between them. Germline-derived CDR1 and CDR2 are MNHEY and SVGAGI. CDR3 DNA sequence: TGTGCCAGCAGTAGAGGGGATACGCAGTATTTT. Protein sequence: CASSRGDTQYF.

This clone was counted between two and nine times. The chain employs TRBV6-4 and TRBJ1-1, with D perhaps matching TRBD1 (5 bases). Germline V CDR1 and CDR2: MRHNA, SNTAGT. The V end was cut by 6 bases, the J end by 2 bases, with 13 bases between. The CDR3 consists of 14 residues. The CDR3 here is CASRASQANTEAFF. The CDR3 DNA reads TGTGCCAGCAGAGCCTCACAGGCAAACACTGAAGCTTTCTTT.

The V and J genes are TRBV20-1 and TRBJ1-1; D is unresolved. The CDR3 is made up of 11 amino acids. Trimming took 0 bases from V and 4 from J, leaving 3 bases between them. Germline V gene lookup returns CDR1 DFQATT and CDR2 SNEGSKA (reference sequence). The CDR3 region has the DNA TGCAGTGCTAGAGAGGCCACTGAAGCTTTCTTT. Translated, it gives CSAREATEAFF.

The CDR3 sequence is CASSSPGLAGIKETQYF. In DNA, the CDR3 is TGTGCCAGCAGCTCCCCTGGACTAGCGGGGATCAAGGAGACCCAGTACTTC. The V and J genes are TRBV5-4 and TRBJ2-5, with TRBD2 matching over 12 bases. CDR1 SGHNT and CDR2 YYREEE come from the germline V gene (reference sequence). J was trimmed by 5 bases and V by 3 bases; bases with no gene match: 11. CDR3 length: 17 amino acids.

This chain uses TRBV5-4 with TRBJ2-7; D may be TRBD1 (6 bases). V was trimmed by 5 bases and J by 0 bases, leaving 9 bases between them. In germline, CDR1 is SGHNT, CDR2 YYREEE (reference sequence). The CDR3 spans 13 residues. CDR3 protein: CASRTGSSYEQYF. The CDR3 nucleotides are TGTGCCAGCAGAACAGGGTCCTCCTACGAGCAGTACTTC.

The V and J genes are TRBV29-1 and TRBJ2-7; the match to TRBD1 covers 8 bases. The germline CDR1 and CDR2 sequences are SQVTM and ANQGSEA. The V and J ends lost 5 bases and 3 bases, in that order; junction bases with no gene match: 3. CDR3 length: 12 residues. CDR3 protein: CSVTGGLYEQYF. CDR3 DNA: TGCAGCGTTACAGGGGGGCTCTACGAGCAGTACTTC.

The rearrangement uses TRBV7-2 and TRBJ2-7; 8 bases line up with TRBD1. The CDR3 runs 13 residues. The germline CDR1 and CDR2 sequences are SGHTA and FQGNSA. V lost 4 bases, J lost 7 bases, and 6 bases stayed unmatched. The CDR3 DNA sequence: TGTGCCAGCAGCTCCCAGGGGGCGGGGGAGCAGTACTTC. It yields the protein CASSSQGAGEQYF.

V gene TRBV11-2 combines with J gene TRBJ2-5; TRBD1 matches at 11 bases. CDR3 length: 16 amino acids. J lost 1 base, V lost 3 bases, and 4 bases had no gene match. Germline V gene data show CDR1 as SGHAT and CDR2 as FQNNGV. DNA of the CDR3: TGTGCCAGCAGCTTTCAGGGACAGGGGGGCCAAGAGACCCAGTACTTC. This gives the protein CASSFQGQGGQETQYF.

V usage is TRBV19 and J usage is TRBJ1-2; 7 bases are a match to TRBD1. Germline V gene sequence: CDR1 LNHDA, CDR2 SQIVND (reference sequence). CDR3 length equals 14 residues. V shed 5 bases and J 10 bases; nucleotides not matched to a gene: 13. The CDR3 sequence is CASSPPGGARDYTF. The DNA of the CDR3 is TGTGCCAGTAGTCCCCCAGGGGGAGCGAGAGACTACACCTTC.

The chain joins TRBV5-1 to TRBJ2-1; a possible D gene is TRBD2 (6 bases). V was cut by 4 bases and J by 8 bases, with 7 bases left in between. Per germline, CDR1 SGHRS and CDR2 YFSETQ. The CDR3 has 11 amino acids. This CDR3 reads CASSGDYEQFF. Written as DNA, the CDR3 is TGCGCCAGCAGCGGGGACTATGAGCAGTTCTTC.

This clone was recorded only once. The CDR3 bases are TGTGCCAGCTCCCTTGGGGAGGTAGCGGGAGGCGAGCAGTACTTC. Amino acid sequence: CASSLGEVAGGEQYF. This chain uses TRBV18 with TRBJ2-7; TRBD2 aligns across 10 bases. Germline CDR1 KGHSH, CDR2 LQKENI. With V trimmed by 6 bases and J by 6 bases, 11 bases remained unmatched. This CDR3 contains 15 residues.